This T cell receptor (beta chain) was recovered during a study of shared clonotypes between healthy human individuals. Study-wide background: The study drew on a couple of women and a few men aged 18 to 49 as donors.

About this clone: The antigen is undetermined.

Per germline, CDR1 SGHAT and CDR2 FQNNGV. The CDR3 extends over 13 amino acids. CD8 memory was a combination that joined CD45RO+ cells with CCR7-negative CD45RA+ TemRA cells. Data came from immunoSEQ multiplex PCR; TCRdb stores just in-frame clones and leaves some out. Of over 95,000 clones detected, about 63% appear once; the ten largest clones hold 20% to 25%. Notes on the study in general: Only blood samples were collected, and tissue repertoires likely differ.

The genes are TRBV11-2 and TRBJ2-5; TRBD2 aligns across 9 bases. TRBJ2-7 explains the end of the DNA better; the J call may be wrong. The sequencing input was memory CD8+ T cells sorted from blood. Subset noted: CD45RO+ cells pooled with CCR7-negative TemRA cells. The origin of this receptor is a woman aged 30 to 39 in good health. The CDR3 region has the DNA TGTGCCAGCAGCCTAGCGGGACCATACGAGCAGTACTTC. Its protein product is CASSLAGPYEQYF.